The following is a T cell receptor (beta chain) sequence with its context. Its recognized antigen is unknown. One base away there is no much larger clone; base qualities are not given. The CDR3 regions of human TCRbeta chains were subjected to immunosequencing. The published analysis was carried out like this. Repertoire TCRs were checked for matches against a reference library of SARS-CoV-2-specific TCRs that had been generated using the MIRA antigen-specificity platform. Breadth was defined as the fraction of unique TCRs that were SARS-CoV-2-associated, and depth was defined as the fraction of total T cells that were SARS-CoV-2-associated. Using the MIRA data, each spike-specific TCR was assigned both to the spike region to which the TCR was reactive and to a CD4 or CD8 class. Log10-transformed breadth and depth values were compared by one-way ANOVA with Sidak's multiple comparisons tests. What TCRdb holds here is the immuneACCESS table cut down to in-frame rearrangements. Part of the clones is not present; checked against another copy, under half of the missing clones reflect an unresolved V gene, and the others are unexplained. V, J and clone size derive from that table, while D and trimming were established from the DNA sequence. Counted in this sample were 120,000 or so clones; roughly 90% of them appeared once. Of the sample, roughly 1.4% is held by the ten largest clones.

The sample's time point label, decoded: baseline before first vaccination. Samples from vaccinated people were obtained from the UK trials COV001 and COV002, which included a single-blind randomized controlled phase 2/3 trial of AZD1222 (ChAdOx1 nCoV-19) in healthy adults. For TCRbeta chain sequencing, PBMC samples from trial participants were taken at day 0 and at day 28 after the second dose. This entry comes from a study of T cell responses to AZD1222 COVID-19 vaccine (dated by TCRdb to about 2021). Study-wide context: AZD1222 recipients with second doses at about 4 weeks or about 12 weeks were pooled, because spike-specific TCR depth and breadth did not differ between schedules. TCR sequencing was performed for 230 to 250 trial participants, of whom 200 to 210 were given two doses of AZD1222 and roughly 25 were given two doses of MenACWY control vaccine. Trial participants were enrolled into age subgroups of 18-55, 56-69 and 70-plus years, which contained about 150, 28 and 57 TCR-sequenced participants, respectively. What the authors observed across the whole study: The whole spike protein was spanned by vaccine-associated CD4 TCRs, and dominant responses were seen in regions 160-218 and 743-854. Only 5 to 7 AZD1222 recipients were SARS-CoV-2 seropositive at baseline, limiting conclusions about previously exposed vaccinees. A significant rise in spike-specific TCR breadth and depth was observed after two AZD1222 doses relative to day 0 and relative to MenACWY recipients. Reportedly, almost half of the unique spike-specific TCRs recognized epitopes lying outside the regions that are mutated in the B.1.351 and B.1.1.7 variants. Because no day 14 peak-response samples were available, the repertoires could be characterized only after the peak T cell response. Participants were mostly white British, with more females than males. The authors suggested clonal diversity may have been underestimated. The 56-69-year group was small, and its depth increase did not reach significance, likely because of low power.

Clipping removes 5 bases from V and 4 bases from J, with 8 as the unmatched junction base count. Taken from the germline V gene, the CDR1 and CDR2 loops are SGHNT and YENEEA. Spanning cysteine to phenylalanine, the CDR3 consists of 16 amino acids. Only the CDR3 region is kept as DNA, spanning 48 bases read in frame from base 1. The specimen comprised peripheral blood, sampled on day 0 of AZD1222 vaccination. Recombination connected TRBV11-3 to TRBJ2-5; TRBD2 aligns with 12 central bases. The TCR originated in an adult in good health. The CDR3 amino acid sequence is: CASSAMTSGRVETQYF. The DNA sequence is TGTGCCAGCAGCGCCATGACTAGCGGGAGAGTAGAGACCCAGTACTTC.